These 25 T cell receptor beta chains were all obtained from the same sample, sequenced in a study of cytomegalovirus exposure and HLA in healthy donors. The data were produced by immunoSEQ multiplex PCR, yet TCRdb's version contains in-frame clones alone and is incomplete. This table holds over 85,000 clones, approximately 94% found once. The sequencing input was PBMCs. These receptors all stem from a woman in her 30s in good health and CMV-seropositive.

The rearrangement uses TRBV6-6 and TRBJ2-2, with D possibly being TRBD1 (6 bases). V lost 7 bases, J lost 1 base, and 13 bases lay in between. The CDR3 is 15 residues long. Germline V CDR1 and CDR2: MNHNY, SVGAGI (reference sequence). CDR3 in DNA: TGTGCCAGCAATCGACGGACAGTGAACACCGGGGAGCTGTTTTTT. Its protein is CASNRRTVNTGELFF.

The genes are TRBV10-2 and TRBJ1-2; 7 bases agree with TRBD1. The germline V gene has CDR1 WSHSY and CDR2 SAAADI. The J segment lost 7 bases and the V segment lost 4 bases, leaving 18 bases of the junction unmatched. The CDR3 sequence is 17 residues long. The CDR3 reads CASSAPPGTALGSGYTF. The CDR3 DNA is TGCGCCAGCAGTGCCCCACCCGGGACAGCCCTCGGTTCTGGCTACACCTTC.

This chain joins TRBV7-6 and TRBJ1-4; 8 nucleotides line up with TRBD1. The V segment lost 5 bases and the J segment 7 bases; nucleotides outside the gene matches: 6. Germline assignment: CDR1 SGHVS and CDR2 FNYEAQ. The CDR3 covers 14 residues. CDR3: CASSGYRGGEKLFF. The CDR3, as DNA: TGTGCCAGCAGCGGATACAGGGGGGGTGAAAAACTGTTTTTT.

This clone has only one observation. V and J are TRBV6-6 and TRBJ1-2; no clear D. V was cut by 7 bases and J by 4 bases, with 13 bases left in between. Germline CDR1 reads MNHNY; CDR2 reads SVGAGI (reference sequence). The CDR3 is 13 amino acids. CDR3 nucleotide sequence: TGTGCCAGCACCTACAGCAACCGCTATGGCTACACCTTC. Amino acids: CASTYSNRYGYTF.

The rearrangement links TRBV5-1 to TRBJ2-5, with D possibly matching TRBD2 (6 bases). This CDR3 region has 15 residues. Trimming left V 4 bases short and J 2 bases short, with 15 bases between. Germline CDR1 reads SGHRS; CDR2 reads YFSETQ. This CDR3 reads CASSRDSAWQETQYF. DNA of the CDR3: TGCGCCAGCAGCCGGGACTCAGCGTGGCAAGAGACCCAGTACTTC.

The rearrangement uses TRBV27 and TRBJ2-3; TRBD2 aligns across 16 bases. Germline V gives CDR1 MNHEY, CDR2 SMNVEV (reference sequence). CDR3 size: 17 residues. V lost 8 bases to trimming and J lost 4 bases; unmatched junction nucleotides: 9. The CDR3, as DNA: TGTGCCAGCGCGGGACTAGCGGGAGGGCCACAAGCAGATACGCAGTATTTT. Amino acid sequence: CASAGLAGGPQADTQYF.

The CDR3 loop reads CASIRTENTEAFF. CDR3 bases: TGTGCCAGCATCAGGACAGAGAACACTGAAGCTTTCTTT. The chain carries TRBV6-6 and TRBJ1-1, with D perhaps TRBD1 (6 bases). This CDR3 has 13 residues. Germline-derived CDR1 and CDR2 are MNHNY and SVGAGI (reference sequence). Trimming removed 7 bases at V and 1 base at J, with 10 bases between.

V gene TRBV10-3 combines with J gene TRBJ2-5, with 7 positions matching TRBD2. V was pared by 6 bases and J by 2 bases, with 3 bases of the junction left unmatched. Germline V CDR1 and CDR2: ENHRY, SYGVKD. The CDR3 length is 13 residues. Here the CDR3 reads CAIRRESQETQYF. The CDR3, as DNA: TGTGCCATCAGGCGGGAGTCACAAGAGACCCAGTACTTC.

The V gene is TRBV30, the J gene TRBJ2-3, with 8 bases that match TRBD1. The length of the CDR3 is 14 residues. Germline CDR1 GTSNPN, CDR2 SVGIG (reference sequence). After removal of 3 bases from V and 4 bases from J, the junction contained 6 bases not matched to a gene. CDR3 residues: CAWRRQGWADTQYF. The CDR3 DNA sequence: TGTGCCTGGAGGAGACAGGGGTGGGCAGATACGCAGTATTTT.

The genes are TRBV27 and TRBJ2-1; D perhaps matches TRBD2 (8 bases). Germline-derived CDR1 and CDR2 are MNHEY and SMNVEV (reference sequence). V lost 3 bases and J 4 bases, leaving 22 bases between the germline ends. The CDR3 covers 18 residues. The DNA of the CDR3 is TGTGCCAGCAGTTTTCTGATCGAGGGGGCTAGCGGGTACAATGAGCAGTTCTTC. Its protein is CASSFLIEGASGYNEQFF.

In nucleotides, the CDR3 is TGTGCCAGCAGCTTAACAGGCGGTGAAGCTTTCTTT. This encodes CASSLTGGEAFF. This rearrangement joins TRBV11-2 to TRBJ1-1, with D maybe TRBD1 (5 bases). CDR3 length: 12 residues. The V and J ends lost 2 bases and 7 bases respectively, with 8 bases between them. The germline CDR1 and CDR2 sequences are SGHAT and FQNNGV. Filled out from reference TRBV11-2 and TRBJ1-1, the complete variable domain reads EAGVAQSPRYKIIEKRQSVAFWCNPISGHATLYWYQQILGQGPKLLIQFQNNGVVDDSQLPKDRFSAERLKGVDSTLKIQPAKLEDSAVYLCASSLTGGEAFFGQGTRLTVV.

The chain employs TRBV5-1 and TRBJ2-5; perhaps TRBD1 as D (6 bases). V lost 4 bases, J lost 4 bases, and 11 bases lay in between. The CDR3 has 13 residues. Germline loops: CDR1 SGHRS, CDR2 YFSETQ. CDR3 in amino acids: CASSRQVRETQYF. CDR3 nucleotide sequence: TGCGCCAGCAGCCGACAGGTACGAGAGACCCAGTACTTC.

This clone was recorded once. The chain joins TRBV5-1 to TRBJ2-2; 7 positions match TRBD1. This CDR3 is built from 17 residues. Germline V CDR1 and CDR2: SGHRS, YFSETQ. V lost 5 bases to trimming and J lost 1 base; unmatched junction nucleotides: 11. CDR3: CASRQDTGQLNTGELFF. The CDR3 DNA sequence: TGCGCCAGCAGACAAGACACGGGACAGCTGAACACCGGGGAGCTGTTTTTT.

The chain uses TRBV5-6 and TRBJ1-1; D not certain. Per germline, CDR1 SGHDT and CDR2 YYEEEE. The CDR3 runs to 12 residues. Trimming left V 2 bases short and J 2 bases short, with 4 bases between. CDR3 in amino acids: CASSFLNTEAFF. The DNA of the CDR3 is TGTGCCAGCAGCTTTTTAAACACTGAAGCTTTCTTT.

The rearrangement links TRBV5-6 to TRBJ1-2; 10 bases match TRBD1. From germline, CDR1 is SGHDT and CDR2 YYEEEE. This CDR3 contains 15 residues. Trimming cost V 1 base and J 7 bases; bases outside gene matches: 7. CDR3 nucleotides: TGTGCCAGCAGCTTGAGTCATGGGACAGGGGTTGGCTACACCTTC. This sequence encodes CASSLSHGTGVGYTF.

The chain carries TRBV7-3 and TRBJ2-1; 9 nucleotides line up with TRBD2. The CDR3 is made up of 16 amino acids. With V trimmed by 3 bases and J by 3 bases, 6 bases remained unmatched. The V gene's germline CDR1 is SGHTA and CDR2 FQGTGA. CDR3 residues: CASSLVPSGIYNEQFF. CDR3 nucleotides: TGTGCCAGCAGCTTGGTCCCTAGCGGGATCTACAATGAGCAGTTCTTC.

This clone was seen once. V gene TRBV29-1 combines with J gene TRBJ2-1; 7 bases are a match to TRBD1. The trim removed 0 bases at V and 5 bases at J, leaving 1 base unmatched. The length of the CDR3 is 13 residues. From germline, CDR1 is SQVTM and CDR2 ANQGSEA. The CDR3 DNA follows: TGCAGCGTTGAAGATCAGGGGGACAATGAGCAGTTCTTC. Translation gives CSVEDQGDNEQFF.

The CDR3 spells CASSLGRLGDTEAFF. In nucleotides, the CDR3 is TGTGCCAGCAGCTTGGGACGCCTAGGGGACACTGAAGCTTTCTTT. This sequence joins TRBV5-6 and TRBJ1-1, with D perhaps matching TRBD1 (5 bases). Trimming cost V 0 bases and J 3 bases, with 12 bases left between them. The germline CDR1 and CDR2 sequences are SGHDT and YYEEEE. The CDR3 runs to 15 residues.

The J gene is TRBJ2-7, the V gene TRBV6-5, with TRBD1 matching 7 bases. The CDR3 is 13 amino acids. V lost 6 bases to trimming and J lost 1 base; unmatched junction nucleotides: 3. Germline-derived CDR1 and CDR2 are MNHEY and SVGAGI. The CDR3 here is CASSQGVSYEQYF. In nucleotides, the CDR3 is TGTGCCAGCAGCCAGGGGGTTTCCTACGAGCAGTACTTC.

This clone was counted only a few times. The rearrangement links TRBV28 to TRBJ2-7; 7 bases are shared with TRBD2. This CDR3 region has 13 residues. Per germline, CDR1 MDHEN and CDR2 SYDVKM. The ends lost 5 bases at V and 2 bases at J; junction bases unmatched: 3. This CDR3 reads CASSIGLAYEQYF. CDR3 nucleotide sequence: TGTGCCAGCAGTATAGGACTAGCCTACGAGCAGTACTTC.

For the CDR3, the DNA is TGTGCCAGCAGTTCATTACCCAGGGGCGGAAACACCATATATTTT. It codes for CASSSLPRGGNTIYF. The gene calls are TRBV28 and TRBJ1-3; D may be TRBD1 (6 bases). CDR1 and CDR2 (germline): MDHEN, SYDVKM. Trimming shortened V by 4 bases and J by 4 bases, and 14 bases separated the two germline ends. The CDR3 consists of 15 residues.

V is TRBV4-2 and J is TRBJ1-1, with D perhaps TRBD1 (5 bases). Germline CDR1 is LGHNA and CDR2 is YNFKEQ. This CDR3 has 15 amino acids. Trimming cost V 1 base and J 7 bases, with 16 bases left between them. The CDR3 region is CASSQAPLRGDEAFF. The CDR3 nucleotides read TGTGCCAGCAGCCAAGCCCCTCTTCGGGGGGATGAAGCTTTCTTT.

The V and J genes are TRBV7-9 and TRBJ2-3; 8 nucleotides line up with TRBD1. V lost 7 bases and J lost 4; bases outside the gene matches: 13. This CDR3 has 16 residues. Germline lookup yields CDR1 SEHNR and CDR2 FQNEAQ (reference sequence). In DNA form, the CDR3 reads TGTGCCAGCACCCTTCCCCGGACAGGGAGTCCAGATACGCAGTATTTT. It translates to CASTLPRTGSPDTQYF.

This chain connects TRBV10-3 to TRBJ2-1, with TRBD1 matching over 9 bases. Germline V gene sequence: CDR1 ENHRY, CDR2 SYGVKD. The CDR3 loop spans 17 amino acids. The junction had 11 bases not matched to a gene; V was cut back by 5 bases and J by 3 bases. The CDR3 here is CAISSAETGGLYNEQFF. The CDR3 DNA follows: TGTGCCATCAGTTCCGCCGAGACAGGGGGACTCTACAATGAGCAGTTCTTC.

This chain joins TRBV19 and TRBJ2-7; D gene unclear. Germline CDR1 is LNHDA and CDR2 is SQIVND (reference sequence). The CDR3 is made up of 12 amino acids. The germline V and J ends were trimmed by 4 bases and 4 bases, with 8 bases remaining between them. The CDR3 sequence is CASSSRNYEQYF. The CDR3 DNA sequence: TGTGCCAGTAGTAGCAGAAATTACGAGCAGTACTTC.